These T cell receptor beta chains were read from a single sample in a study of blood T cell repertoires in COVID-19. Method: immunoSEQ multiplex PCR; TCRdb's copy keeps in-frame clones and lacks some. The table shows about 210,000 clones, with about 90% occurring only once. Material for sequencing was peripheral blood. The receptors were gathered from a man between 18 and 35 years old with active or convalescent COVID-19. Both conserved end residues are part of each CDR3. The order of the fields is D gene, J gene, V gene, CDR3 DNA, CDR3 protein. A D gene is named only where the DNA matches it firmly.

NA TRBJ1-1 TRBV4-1 TGCGCCAGCAGCCAAGAATCCCAGGACTCGAACACTGAAGCTTTCTTT CASSQESQDSNTEAFF
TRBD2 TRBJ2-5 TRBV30 TGTGCCTGGAGCCCCCCGGGGGGGACCGCCTCGACCCAGTACTTC CAWSPPGGTASTQYF
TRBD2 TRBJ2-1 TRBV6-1 TGTGCCAGCAGTGAAGTCACTAGCGGGAGCAATGAGCAGTTCTTC CASSEVTSGSNEQFF
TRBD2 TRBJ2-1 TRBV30 TGTGCCCAATCGAAAGGACTAGCGGGAGGGGCGAGCTCCTACAATGAGCAGTTCTTC CAQSKGLAGGASSYNEQFF
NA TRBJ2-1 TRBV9 TGTGCCAGCAGCGTAGCGGCTAGGGGTGAGCAGTTCTTC CASSVAARGEQFF
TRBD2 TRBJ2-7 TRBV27 TGTGCCAGCAGTTTACTAGCGGGGCTGAGGTACGAGCAGTACTTC CASSLLAGLRYEQYF
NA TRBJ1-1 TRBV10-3 TGTGCCATCAGTGAGCCCCCCCACAGACACACTGAAGCTTTCTTT CAISEPPHRHTEAFF
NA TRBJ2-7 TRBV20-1 TGCAGTGCTAGTGTAAGCACAGGCATACTCTCCTACGAGCAGTACTTC CSASVSTGILSYEQYF
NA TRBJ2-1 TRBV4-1 TGCGCCAGCAGCCAAGGACTCGCGGCTCACAATGAGCAGTTCTTC CASSQGLAAHNEQFF
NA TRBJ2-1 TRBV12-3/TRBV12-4 TGTGCCAGCAGTTTCAGGCGGGGAGTGCAGTTCTTC CASSFRRGVQFF